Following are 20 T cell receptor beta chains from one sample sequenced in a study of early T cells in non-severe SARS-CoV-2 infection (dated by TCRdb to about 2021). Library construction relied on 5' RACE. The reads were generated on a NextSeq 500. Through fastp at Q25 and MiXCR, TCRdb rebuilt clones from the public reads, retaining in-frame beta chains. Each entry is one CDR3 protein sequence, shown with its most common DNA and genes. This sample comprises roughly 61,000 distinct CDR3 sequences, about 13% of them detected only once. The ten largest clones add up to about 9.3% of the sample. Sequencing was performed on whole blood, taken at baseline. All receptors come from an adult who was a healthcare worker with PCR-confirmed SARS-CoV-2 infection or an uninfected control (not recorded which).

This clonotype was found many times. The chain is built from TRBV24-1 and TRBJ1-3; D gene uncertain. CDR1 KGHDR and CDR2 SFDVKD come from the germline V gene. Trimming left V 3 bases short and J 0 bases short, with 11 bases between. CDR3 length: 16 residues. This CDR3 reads CATSDPRRTSGNTIYF. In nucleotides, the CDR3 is TGTGCCACCAGTGATCCAAGACGGACCTCTGGAAACACCATATATTTT.

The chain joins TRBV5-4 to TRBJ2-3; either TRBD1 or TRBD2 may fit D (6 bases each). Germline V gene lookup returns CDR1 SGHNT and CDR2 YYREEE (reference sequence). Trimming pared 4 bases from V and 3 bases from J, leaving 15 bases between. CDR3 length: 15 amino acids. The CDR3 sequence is CASSRRGDRTDTQYF. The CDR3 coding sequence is TGTGCCAGCAGCCGGAGGGGGGATAGGACAGATACGCAGTATTTT.

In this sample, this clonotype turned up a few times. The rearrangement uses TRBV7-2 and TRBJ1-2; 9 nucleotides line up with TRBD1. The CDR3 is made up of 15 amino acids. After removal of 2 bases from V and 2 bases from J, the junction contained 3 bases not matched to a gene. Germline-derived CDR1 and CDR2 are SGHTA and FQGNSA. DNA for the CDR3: TGTGCCAGCAGCTTAAGGACAGGGGAAAACTATGGCTACACCTTC. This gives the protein CASSLRTGENYGYTF.

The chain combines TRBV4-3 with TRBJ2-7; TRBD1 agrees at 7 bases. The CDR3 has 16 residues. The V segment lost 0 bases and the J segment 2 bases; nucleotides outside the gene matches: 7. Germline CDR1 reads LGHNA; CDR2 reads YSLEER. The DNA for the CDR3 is TGCGCCAGCAGCCAAGACGCCCCGGGACAGACCTACGAGCAGTACTTC. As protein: CASSQDAPGQTYEQYF.

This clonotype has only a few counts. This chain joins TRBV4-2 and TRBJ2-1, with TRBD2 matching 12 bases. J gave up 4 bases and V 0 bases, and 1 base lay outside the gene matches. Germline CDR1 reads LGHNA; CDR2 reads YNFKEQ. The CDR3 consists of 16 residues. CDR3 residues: CASSQDLAGGYNEQFF. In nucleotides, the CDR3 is TGTGCCAGCAGCCAAGATCTAGCGGGGGGGTACAATGAGCAGTTCTTC.

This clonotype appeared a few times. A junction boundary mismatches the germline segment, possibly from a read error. Here the CDR3 DNA reads TGTGCCAGCACTTACGACAAGGGACGGGGGATTAGCAATCAGCCCCAGCATTTT. Its translation is CASTYDKGRGISNQPQHF. The J gene is TRBJ1-5, the V gene TRBV6-6; weak D call: TRBD1 (5 bases). The germline V gene has CDR1 MNHNY and CDR2 SVGAGI (reference sequence). The CDR3 loop spans 18 amino acids.

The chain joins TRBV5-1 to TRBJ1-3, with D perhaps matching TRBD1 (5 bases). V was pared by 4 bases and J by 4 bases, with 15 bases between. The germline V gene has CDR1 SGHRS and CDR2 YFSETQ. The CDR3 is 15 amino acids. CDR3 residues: CASSPSGNRGNTIYF. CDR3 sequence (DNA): TGCGCCAGCAGCCCCTCAGGGAATCGGGGAAACACCATATATTTT.

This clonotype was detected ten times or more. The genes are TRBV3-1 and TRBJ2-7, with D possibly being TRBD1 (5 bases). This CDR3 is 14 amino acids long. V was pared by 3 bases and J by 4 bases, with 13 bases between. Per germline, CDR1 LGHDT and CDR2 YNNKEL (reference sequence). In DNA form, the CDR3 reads TGTGCCAGCAGCCAGGGGCTTGGTTGGTACGAGCAGTACTTC. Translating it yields CASSQGLGWYEQYF.

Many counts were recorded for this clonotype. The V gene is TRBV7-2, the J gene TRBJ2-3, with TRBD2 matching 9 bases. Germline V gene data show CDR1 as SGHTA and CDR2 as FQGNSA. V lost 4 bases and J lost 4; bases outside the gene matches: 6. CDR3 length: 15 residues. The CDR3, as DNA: TGTGCCAGCAGCTACGGGACTAGCCTTGCAGATACGCAGTATTTT. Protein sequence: CASSYGTSLADTQYF. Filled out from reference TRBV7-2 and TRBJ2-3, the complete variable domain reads GAGVSQSPSNKVTEKGKDVELRCDPISGHTALYWYRQSLGQGLEFLIYFQGNSAPDKSGLPSDRFSAERTGGSVSTLTIQRTQQEDSAVYLCASSYGTSLADTQYFGPGTRLTVL.

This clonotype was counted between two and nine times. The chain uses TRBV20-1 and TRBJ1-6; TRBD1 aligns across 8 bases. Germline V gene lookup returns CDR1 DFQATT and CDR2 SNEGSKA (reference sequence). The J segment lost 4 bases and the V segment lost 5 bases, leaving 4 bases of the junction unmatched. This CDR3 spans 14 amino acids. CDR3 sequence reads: CSAQQGVYNSPLHF. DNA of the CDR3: TGCAGTGCTCAACAGGGGGTTTATAATTCACCCCTCCACTTT.

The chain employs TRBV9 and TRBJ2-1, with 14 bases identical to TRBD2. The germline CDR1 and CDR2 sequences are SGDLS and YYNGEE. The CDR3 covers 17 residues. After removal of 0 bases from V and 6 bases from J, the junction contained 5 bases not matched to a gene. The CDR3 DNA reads TGTGCCAGCAGCGTAGGACTAGCGGGGGGGCTGAGCAATGAGCAGTTCTTC. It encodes CASSVGLAGGLSNEQFF.

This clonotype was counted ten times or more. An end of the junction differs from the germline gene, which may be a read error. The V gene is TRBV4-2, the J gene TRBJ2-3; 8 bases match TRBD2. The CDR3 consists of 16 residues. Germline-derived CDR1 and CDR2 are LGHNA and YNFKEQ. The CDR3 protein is CASSQVAGTSTDTQYF. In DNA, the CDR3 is TGTGCCAGCAGTCAAGTAGCGGGAACTAGCACAGATACGCAGTATTTT.

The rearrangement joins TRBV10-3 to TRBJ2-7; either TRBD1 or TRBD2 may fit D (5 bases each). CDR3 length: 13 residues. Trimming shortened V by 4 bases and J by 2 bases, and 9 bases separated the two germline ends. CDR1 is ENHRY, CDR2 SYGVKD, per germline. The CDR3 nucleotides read TGTGCCATCAGTGTAAGGGGAGCCTACGAGCAGTACTTC. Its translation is CAISVRGAYEQYF.

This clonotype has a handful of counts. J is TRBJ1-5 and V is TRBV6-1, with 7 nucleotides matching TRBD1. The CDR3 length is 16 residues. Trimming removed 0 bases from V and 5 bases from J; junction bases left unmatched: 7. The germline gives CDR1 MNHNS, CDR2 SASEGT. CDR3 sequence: CASSEAHRGRDQPQHF. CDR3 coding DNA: TGTGCCAGCAGTGAAGCGCACAGGGGTCGGGATCAGCCCCAGCATTTT.

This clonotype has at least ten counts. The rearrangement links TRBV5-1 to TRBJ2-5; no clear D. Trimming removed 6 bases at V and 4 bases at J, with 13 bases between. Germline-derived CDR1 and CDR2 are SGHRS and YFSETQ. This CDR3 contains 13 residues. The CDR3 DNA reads TGCGCCAGCACCCCGGGCCCCGGAGAGACCCAGTACTTC. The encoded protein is CASTPGPGETQYF.

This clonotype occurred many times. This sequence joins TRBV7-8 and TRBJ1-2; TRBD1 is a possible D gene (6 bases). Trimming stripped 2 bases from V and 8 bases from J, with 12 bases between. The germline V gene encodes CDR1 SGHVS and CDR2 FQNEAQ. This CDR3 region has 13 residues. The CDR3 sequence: CASSLMAGEGYTF. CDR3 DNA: TGTGCCAGCAGCTTAATGGCAGGGGAGGGCTACACCTTC.

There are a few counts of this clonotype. The CDR3 region is CASSLHSAGEFYEQYF. The CDR3 DNA is TGTGCCAGCTCTCTCCACTCGGCAGGGGAATTTTACGAGCAGTACTTC. The gene calls are TRBV18 and TRBJ2-7; weak D call: TRBD1 (6 bases). The CDR3 extends over 16 amino acids. From germline, CDR1 is KGHSH and CDR2 LQKENI. The ends were cut back, 6 bases at V and 4 bases at J, with 22 bases in the middle.

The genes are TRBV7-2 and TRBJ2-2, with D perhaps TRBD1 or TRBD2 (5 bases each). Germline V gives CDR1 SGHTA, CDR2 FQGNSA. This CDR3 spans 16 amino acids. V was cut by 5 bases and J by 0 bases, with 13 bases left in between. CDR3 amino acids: CASSAQVGANTGELFF. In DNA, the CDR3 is TGTGCCAGCAGCGCCCAGGTGGGGGCGAACACCGGGGAGCTGTTTTTT.

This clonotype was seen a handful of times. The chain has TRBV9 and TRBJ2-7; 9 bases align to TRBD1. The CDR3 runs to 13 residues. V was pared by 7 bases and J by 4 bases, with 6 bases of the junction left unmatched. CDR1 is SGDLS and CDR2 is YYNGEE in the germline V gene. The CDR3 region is CASGTGNLYEQYF. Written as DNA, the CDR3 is TGTGCCAGCGGGACAGGGAATCTATACGAGCAGTACTTC.

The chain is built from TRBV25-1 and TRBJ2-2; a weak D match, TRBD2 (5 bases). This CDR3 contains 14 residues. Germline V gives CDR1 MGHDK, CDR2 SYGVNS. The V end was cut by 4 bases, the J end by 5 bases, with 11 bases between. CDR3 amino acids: CASSGRGSTGELFF. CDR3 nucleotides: TGTGCCAGCAGTGGTCGGGGTTCGACCGGGGAGCTGTTTTTT. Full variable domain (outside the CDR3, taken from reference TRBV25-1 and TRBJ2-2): EADIYQTPRYLVIGTGKKITLECSQTMGHDKMYWYQQDPGMELHLIHYSYGVNSTEKGDLSSESTVSRIRTEHFPLTLESARPSHTSQYLCASSGRGSTGELFFGEGSRLTVL.